This TCR beta chain was captured by sequencing in a study of blood T cells in healthy people across ages. CDR3 length equals 14 residues. Germline V gene sequence: CDR1 LGHNA, CDR2 YSLEER. With 6 bases clipped from V and 5 bases from J, the junction kept 8 bases outside the gene matches. For the second PCR, which ran for about 6 to 12 cycles, a sample-barcoded 5' primer and a J-beta primer mix were used. TCRdb independently ran MiXCR on the 5' RACE reads; one entry per CDR3 protein. The data show around 1,900,000 distinct CDR3 sequences, more than 35% seen once. The rearrangement joins TRBV4-3 to TRBJ2-7; 9 bases agree with TRBD1. This TCR was recovered from a human donor in good health. Sequencing was carried out using blood. The CDR3 DNA follows: TGCGCCAGCAGTTTGTGGACAGGGGACGACGAGCAGTACTTC. This encodes CASSLWTGDDEQYF.